This TCR beta chain was profiled in a study of OX40 agonist ivuxolimab in advanced cancers. Study overall: Partial responses occurred in three patients (one hepatocellular carcinoma, two cutaneous melanoma).

Some clones are missing from TCRdb's copy, which holds only in-frame ones; the method was immunoSEQ multiplex PCR. The sample contains around 50,000 clones, 75% to 85% of which appear only once. V lost 3 bases and J lost 3, with 13 bases in between. The CDR3 sequence is 14 residues long. The germline V gene encodes CDR1 SGHTS and CDR2 YDEGEE. This material consisted of CD4+ or CD8+ T cells sorted from blood, taken in a trial of the OX40 agonist ivuxolimab. The source is an adult with an advanced solid tumor such as melanoma, head and neck, liver or kidney cancer. The rearrangement uses TRBV5-8 and TRBJ2-7; a weak D match, TRBD2 (7 bases). This CDR3 is CASSWGGEDYEQYF. The CDR3 region has the DNA TGTGCCAGCAGCTGGGGGGGCGAAGACTACGAGCAGTACTTC. The full variable domain, its missing parts supplied by reference TRBV5-8 and TRBJ2-7, is EAGVTQSPTHLIKTRGQQATLRCSPISGHTSVYWYQQALGLGLQFLLWYDEGEERNRGNFPPRFSGRQFPNYSSELNVNALELEDSALYLCASSWGGEDYEQYFGPGTRLTVT.